This TCR beta chain stems from a study of T cells in Graves' hyperthyroidism and ophthalmopathy. The CDR3 totals 16 residues. Germline CDR1 reads LNHDA; CDR2 reads SQIVND (reference sequence). The investigators amplified TCR beta CDR3 regions from RNA transcripts. A set of HTBI primers served as the primers for a first-round RT-PCR of the TCR CDR3. TCRdb reanalysed the multiplex PCR reads using MiXCR and keeps one entry per CDR3 protein. This sample has about 610,000 distinct CDR3 sequences; roughly 14% occur once, and the top ten carry about 4%. For this clonotype: With a much larger clone just one base away, this may be a read error.

This sequence joins TRBV19 and TRBJ1-2; 9 positions agree with TRBD1. Sequencing used blood. This TCR was sampled from a woman in her thirties or forties with Graves' ophthalmopathy. CDR3 sequence reads: CATSMGTDRGFYDYTF. The DNA for the CDR3 is TGTGCCACCAGTATGGGCACGGACAGGGGTTTTTATGACTACACCTTC.